These 18 T cell receptor beta chains were all obtained from the same sample, sequenced in a study of T cells in Graves' hyperthyroidism and ophthalmopathy. Amplification yielded TCR beta CDR3 regions, with RNA transcripts as the source. When the TCR CDR3 underwent first-round RT-PCR, the HTBI primer set was used. TCRdb processed the multiplex PCR reads anew with MiXCR; each CDR3 protein has one entry. The sample has some 380,000 distinct CDR3 sequences, about 14% seen once. Source material: blood. The receptors stem from a man aged 30 to 45 with Graves' hyperthyroidism that later progressed to Graves' ophthalmopathy.

This clonotype was counted a few times. This rearrangement joins TRBV30 to TRBJ2-1, with D possibly matching TRBD1 (5 bases). The CDR3 sequence is 13 residues long. Trimming removed 2 bases from V and 4 bases from J, with 9 bases in between. Looked up from germline, CDR1 is GTSNPN and CDR2 is SVGIG (reference sequence). The CDR3 region is CAWSTDSYNEQFF. The CDR3, as DNA: TGTGCCTGGAGTACCGACAGTTACAATGAGCAGTTCTTC. Using reference TRBV30 and TRBJ2-1 for the parts outside the CDR3, the full variable domain is SQTIHQWPATLVQPVGSPLSLECTVEGTSNPNLYWYRQAAGRGLQLLFYSVGIGQISSEVPQNLSASRPQDRQFILSSKKLLLSDSGFYLCAWSTDSYNEQFFGPGTRLTVL.

This clonotype was detected ten times or more. The CDR3 region has the DNA TGCGCCAGCAGCAAGACAGGGGGCCCAGGGAATGAGCAGTTCTTC. Protein sequence: CASSKTGGPGNEQFF. V is TRBV5-1 and J is TRBJ2-1; 10 nucleotides align to TRBD1. CDR3 length equals 15 residues. The V segment lost 4 bases and the J segment 7 bases; nucleotides outside the gene matches: 8. Germline V lookup: CDR1 SGHRS, CDR2 YFSETQ.

The table lists this clonotype with a few counts. The rearrangement links TRBV5-1 to TRBJ1-4; tentatively, D is TRBD1 (6 bases). V lost 0 bases and J 8 bases, leaving 11 bases between the germline ends. CDR3 length equals 14 residues. Germline V gene lookup returns CDR1 SGHRS and CDR2 YFSETQ. The CDR3 nucleotides read TGCGCCAGCAGCTTGGGACAGGAGGGGGAAAAACTGTTTTTT. This sequence encodes CASSLGQEGEKLFF.

This clonotype was counted only a few times. This rearrangement joins TRBV11-3 to TRBJ2-7; TRBD2 might be the D (5 bases). The CDR3 runs to 16 residues. Germline V CDR1 and CDR2: SGHNT, YENEEA. Trimming stripped 4 bases from V and 3 bases from J, with 19 bases between. The CDR3 is CASSSRGLSIFYEQYF. CDR3 DNA sequence: TGTGCCAGCAGCTCAAGAGGACTGTCGATATTCTACGAGCAGTACTTC.

A few counts support this clonotype. The V call is TRBV28, the J call TRBJ1-4; 8 bases map to TRBD1. CDR3 length equals 16 residues. Germline V gene sequence: CDR1 MDHEN, CDR2 SYDVKM. Germline trimming cut 2 bases from V and 8 bases from J; bases unmatched to any gene: 10. As DNA, the CDR3 is TGTGCCAGCAGTTTAGAAGGACAGGGCTACATGGAAAAACTGTTTTTT. The encoded protein is CASSLEGQGYMEKLFF.

Comments on this clonotype: This may arise from a read error, as a much more abundant clone is one base away. CDR3 loop: CASGLEVFTDTQYF. CDR3 DNA: TGTGCCAGCGGCTTGGAGGTTTTCACAGATACGCAGTATTTT. V is TRBV7-8 and J is TRBJ2-3; TRBD2 is a possible D gene (5 bases). This CDR3 is 14 amino acids long. Germline loops: CDR1 SGHVS, CDR2 FQNEAQ.

In its sample, this clonotype was seen a few times. The V call is TRBV20-1, the J call TRBJ1-5; 7 bases line up with TRBD1. Germline values: CDR1 DFQATT, CDR2 SNEGSKA (reference sequence). The trim removed 7 bases at V and 5 bases at J, leaving 11 bases unmatched. The CDR3 contains 14 residues. The CDR3: CSVSRGLLHQPQHF. The CDR3 DNA reads TGCAGTGTTAGTAGGGGGCTTTTGCATCAGCCCCAGCATTTT.

This clonotype was found many times. The chain carries TRBV20-1 and TRBJ2-1; 10 bases are shared with TRBD2. The J segment lost 4 bases and the V segment lost 8 bases, leaving 5 bases of the junction unmatched. This CDR3 is 13 amino acids long. Germline lookup yields CDR1 DFQATT and CDR2 SNEGSKA (reference sequence). The CDR3 sequence is CSLGLAFYNEQFF. The CDR3 DNA sequence: TGCAGTCTGGGACTAGCGTTTTACAATGAGCAGTTCTTC.

This clonotype appeared many times. This sequence joins TRBV6-1 and TRBJ2-7; 14 bases map to TRBD2. Germline V lookup: CDR1 MNHNS, CDR2 SASEGT. This CDR3 is built from 15 residues. This CDR3 is CASRTSGGTSYEQYF. CDR3 nucleotides: TGTGCTTCAAGGACTAGCGGGGGGACTTCCTACGAGCAGTACTTC.

The J gene is TRBJ2-5, the V gene TRBV7-2; TRBD1 or TRBD2 may be the D gene (6 bases each). Germline CDR1 reads SGHTA; CDR2 reads FQGNSA. The CDR3 has 15 amino acids. Trimming took 5 bases from V and 1 from J, leaving 14 bases between them. CDR3 nucleotide sequence: TGTGCCAGCAGCCCATTGGGGGGCATCCAAGAGACCCAGTACTTC. This encodes CASSPLGGIQETQYF.

To note about this clonotype: This may be a read error, as it is one base from a much larger clone. This chain connects TRBV20-1 to TRBJ2-7; D may be TRBD1 (6 bases). V was clipped by 1 base and J by 3 bases, with 10 bases between them. The CDR3 runs 13 residues. Germline lookup yields CDR1 DFQATT and CDR2 SNEGSKA (reference sequence). CDR3 in amino acids: CSARVQGHYEQYF. The CDR3, as DNA: TGCAGTGCTAGAGTTCAGGGGCACTACGAGCAGTACTTC.

The J gene is TRBJ2-1, the V gene TRBV6-2 or TRBV6-3; 8 positions match TRBD2. Germline CDR1 and CDR2: MNHEY and SVGEGT. V was clipped by 5 bases and J by 6 bases; unmatched bases: 12. CDR3 size: 16 residues. The CDR3 sequence: CASSPRSSGVINEQFF. The CDR3 DNA is TGTGCCAGCAGTCCGCGTAGTAGCGGGGTGATCAATGAGCAGTTCTTC.

This clonotype was picked up a small number of times. V gene TRBV15 combines with J gene TRBJ1-1, with a weak D call TRBD1 (5 bases). Germline V gives CDR1 LNHNV, CDR2 YYDKDF (reference sequence). Trimming cost V 8 bases and J 4 bases, with 17 bases left between them. The CDR3 covers 14 residues. The CDR3 sequence is CATSGTRESTEAFF. DNA for the CDR3: TGTGCCACCTCAGGGACGAGGGAGAGCACTGAAGCTTTCTTT.

V and J are TRBV10-3 and TRBJ2-2; TRBD2 aligns across 10 bases. Per germline, CDR1 ENHRY and CDR2 SYGVKD. V lost 7 bases and J lost 4; bases outside the gene matches: 3. The CDR3 spans 14 residues. The CDR3 DNA follows: TGTGCCATCAAGAGCGGGGGGGGCACCGGGGAGCTGTTTTTT. Amino acid sequence: CAIKSGGGTGELFF.

This clonotype has more than one count but fewer than ten. This chain connects TRBV6-1 to TRBJ1-5, with TRBD1 identical over 7 bases. The junction had 6 bases not matched to a gene; V was cut back by 7 bases and J by 0 bases. The CDR3 extends over 15 amino acids. The germline V gene encodes CDR1 MNHNS and CDR2 SASEGT. As DNA, the CDR3 is TGTGCCAGCAAGGGGGCAGGGGGTAGCAATCAGCCCCAGCATTTT. It codes for CASKGAGGSNQPQHF.

This clonotype was seen more than once but under ten times. This chain links TRBV6-1 with TRBJ1-5; tentative D call: TRBD1 (6 bases). Germline-derived CDR1 and CDR2 are MNHNS and SASEGT. The CDR3 has 15 residues. V was cut by 5 bases and J by 5 bases, with 16 bases left in between. CDR3 nucleotides: TGTGCCAGCAGTCCCGATCTCAGGGGTGATCAGCCCCAGCATTTT. It is translated as CASSPDLRGDQPQHF.

At least ten counts were recorded for this clonotype. The V gene is TRBV11-2, the J gene TRBJ1-6; possible D gene TRBD1, 6 bases. Germline values: CDR1 SGHAT, CDR2 FQNNGV. This CDR3 comprises 12 residues. V lost 6 bases, J lost 9 bases, and 9 bases lay in between. CDR3 in amino acids: CASRGGGSPLHF. The DNA of the CDR3 is TGTGCCAGCAGAGGGGGGGGTTCACCCCTCCACTTT.

The table lists this clonotype with many counts. The chain joins TRBV6-1 to TRBJ2-2, with D unresolved. Germline lookup yields CDR1 MNHNS and CDR2 SASEGT. The CDR3 has 17 residues. Trimming pared 3 bases from V and 0 bases from J, leaving 14 bases between. The CDR3 DNA reads as TGTGCCAGCAGTGATTGGGTGGGCCAACCGAACACCGGGGAGCTGTTTTTT. It translates to CASSDWVGQPNTGELFF.